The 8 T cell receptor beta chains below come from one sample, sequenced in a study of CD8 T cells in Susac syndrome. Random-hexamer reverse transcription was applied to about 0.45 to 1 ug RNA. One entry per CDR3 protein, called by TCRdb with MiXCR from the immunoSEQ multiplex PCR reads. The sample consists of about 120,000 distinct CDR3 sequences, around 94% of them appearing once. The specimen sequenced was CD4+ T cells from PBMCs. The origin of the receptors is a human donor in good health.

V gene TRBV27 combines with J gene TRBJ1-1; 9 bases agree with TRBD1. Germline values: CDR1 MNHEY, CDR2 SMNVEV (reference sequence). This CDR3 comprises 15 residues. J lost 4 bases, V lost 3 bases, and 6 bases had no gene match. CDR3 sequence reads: CASSFGTGSFTEAFF. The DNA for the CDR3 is TGTGCCAGCAGTTTCGGGACAGGGAGTTTCACTGAAGCTTTCTTT.

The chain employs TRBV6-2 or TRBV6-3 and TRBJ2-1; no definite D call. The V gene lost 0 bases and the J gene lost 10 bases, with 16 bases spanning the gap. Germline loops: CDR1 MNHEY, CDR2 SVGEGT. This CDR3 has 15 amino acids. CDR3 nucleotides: TGTGCCAGCAGTTACTCCTCGACCCAAGGGCGGGAGCAGTTCTTC. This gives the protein CASSYSSTQGREQFF.

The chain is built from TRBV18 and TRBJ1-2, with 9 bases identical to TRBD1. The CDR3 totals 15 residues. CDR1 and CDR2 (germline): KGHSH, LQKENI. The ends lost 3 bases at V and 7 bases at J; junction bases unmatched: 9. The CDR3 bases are TGTGCCAGCTCACCGCCAGGACAGGGGTTGGTTGGCTACACCTTC. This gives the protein CASSPPGQGLVGYTF.

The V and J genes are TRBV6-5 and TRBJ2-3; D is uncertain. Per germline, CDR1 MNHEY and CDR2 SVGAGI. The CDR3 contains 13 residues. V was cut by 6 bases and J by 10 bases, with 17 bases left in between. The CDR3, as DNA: TGTGCCAGCAGCCCCCCCGGCGAACGTCCGCAGTATTTT. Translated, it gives CASSPPGERPQYF.

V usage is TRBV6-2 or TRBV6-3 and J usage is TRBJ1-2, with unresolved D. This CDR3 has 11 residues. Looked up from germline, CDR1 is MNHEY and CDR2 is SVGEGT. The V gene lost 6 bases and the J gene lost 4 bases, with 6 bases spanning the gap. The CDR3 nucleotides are TGTGCCAGCAGAAACAGCTATGGCTACACCTTC. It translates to CASRNSYGYTF.

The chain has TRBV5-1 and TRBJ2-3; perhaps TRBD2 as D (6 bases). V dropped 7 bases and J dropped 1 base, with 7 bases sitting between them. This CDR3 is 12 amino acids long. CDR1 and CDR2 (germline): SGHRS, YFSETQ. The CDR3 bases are TGCGCCAGCGGGGAGGGCACAGATACGCAGTATTTT. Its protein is CASGEGTDTQYF.

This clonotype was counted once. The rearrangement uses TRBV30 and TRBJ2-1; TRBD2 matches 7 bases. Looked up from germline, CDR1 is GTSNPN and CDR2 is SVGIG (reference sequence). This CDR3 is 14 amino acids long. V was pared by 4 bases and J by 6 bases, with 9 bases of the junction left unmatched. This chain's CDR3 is CAWKRGGSPNEQFF. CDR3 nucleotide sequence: TGTGCCTGGAAAAGAGGCGGGAGCCCCAATGAGCAGTTCTTC. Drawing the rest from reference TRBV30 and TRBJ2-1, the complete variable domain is SQTIHQWPATLVQPVGSPLSLECTVEGTSNPNLYWYRQAAGRGLQLLFYSVGIGQISSEVPQNLSASRPQDRQFILSSKKLLLSDSGFYLCAWKRGGSPNEQFFGPGTRLTVL.

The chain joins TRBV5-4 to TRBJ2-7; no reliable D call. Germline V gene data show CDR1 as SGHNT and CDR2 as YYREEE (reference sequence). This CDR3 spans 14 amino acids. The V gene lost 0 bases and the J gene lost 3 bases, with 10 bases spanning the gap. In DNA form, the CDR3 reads TGTGCCAGCAGCTTGGACACGGGTCTCTACGAGCAGTACTTC. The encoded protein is CASSLDTGLYEQYF.